The clone carrying this T cell receptor (beta chain) has just a few counts. The method was immunoSEQ multiplex PCR; TCRdb's version includes in-frame clones alone and lacks a portion of them. The repertoire holds some 760,000 clones, 80% to 90% seen once, with 0.0095% to 0.013% in the top ten. This entry is derived from a study of shared T cell receptors in the human thymus. Per the germline V gene, CDR1 is SGDLS and CDR2 is YYNGEE. Trimming removed 4 bases from V and 2 bases from J, with 13 bases in between. The CDR3 runs 14 residues. The data also belong to a second study, concerning human thymus T cells. That source reports: Thymus tissue was removed during corrective cardiac surgery. Among unrelated individuals, related research reported thymic repertoires that overlapped highly.

This clonotype was obtained from a girl under three years old with a congenital heart defect. Sequencing used thymocytes. The V call is TRBV9, the J call TRBJ2-7; D is unclear. CDR3 bases: TGTGCCAGCAGCACCGACGACATTCCCTACGAGCAGTACTTC. Its protein is CASSTDDIPYEQYF.